These T cell receptor beta chains were read from a single sample in a study of shared clonotypes between healthy human individuals. Assay used: immunoSEQ multiplex PCR; TCRdb lists only in-frame clones, some missing. Here the sample spans hundreds of thousands of clones, approximately 71% being singletons. Sequenced material: PBMCs. The receptors shown here come from a woman in her thirties or forties in good health. Some clones in this sample may be carry-over from other donors' samples. CDR3s include the opening cysteine and the closing phenylalanine or tryptophan. D genes are given only for firm matches. Part of the rows lack a size; the others show once, few, many or a class for expanded clones.

j_call | d_call | v_call | clone_size | cdr3_aa | cdr3_nt
TRBJ1-4 | TRBD1 | TRBV7-2 | . | CASSGTVNEKLFF | TGTGCCAGCAGCGGGACAGTTAATGAAAAACTGTTTTTT
TRBJ2-3 | TRBD2 | TRBV30 | . | CAWSMGLAGNTDTQYF | TGTGCCTGGAGTATGGGACTAGCGGGGAACACAGATACGCAGTATTTT
TRBJ2-7 | . | TRBV29-1 | . | CSVAQGEYEQYF | TGCAGCGTTGCACAGGGAGAGTACGAGCAGTACTTC
TRBJ2-1 | TRBD2 | TRBV7-9 | few | CASSHFGTSGNEQFF | TGTGCCAGTAGCCATTTCGGGACTAGCGGGAATGAGCAGTTCTTC
TRBJ2-7 | TRBD2 | TRBV5-4 | . | CASSLPTLGLAGGEQYF | TGTGCCAGCAGCTTGCCTACCCTCGGACTAGCGGGGGGCGAGCAGTACTTC
TRBJ2-7 | TRBD2 | TRBV7-8 | few | CASSLASLAGVEQYF | TGTGCCAGCAGCTTAGCGTCGCTAGCGGGAGTCGAGCAGTACTTC
TRBJ1-4 | . | TRBV9 | few | CASSPSTGFNEKLFF | TGTGCCAGCAGCCCTAGTACGGGGTTTAATGAAAAACTGTTTTTT
TRBJ1-1 | . | TRBV28 | . | CASSRTRRNTEAFF | TGTGCCAGCAGTCGGACACGGCGGAACACTGAAGCTTTCTTT
TRBJ2-7 | TRBD2 | TRBV27 | . | CASSSPAHNSGRTYEQYF | TGTGCCAGCAGTTCCCCGGCCCACAATAGCGGGAGAACCTACGAGCAGTACTTC
TRBJ2-7 | TRBD2 | TRBV14 | . | CASSRLAGGWEQYF | TGTGCCAGCAGCCGACTAGCGGGAGGGTGGGAGCAGTACTTC
TRBJ2-7 | . | TRBV6-1 | . | CASSEARGRSSYEQYF | TGTGCCAGCAGTGAAGCACGGGGGAGATCCTCCTACGAGCAGTACTTC
TRBJ2-7 | . | TRBV27 | . | CASSLSRDSYEQYF | TGTGCCAGCAGTTTATCCAGGGATTCCTACGAGCAGTACTTC
TRBJ2-7 | TRBD2 | TRBV9 | . | CASSVAGGPAYEQYF | TGTGCCAGCAGCGTTGCGGGAGGGCCTGCCTACGAGCAGTACTTC
TRBJ1-3 | . | TRBV2 | . | CASSELRALSSNTIYF | TGTGCCAGCAGTGAGCTCAGGGCTCTCTCCTCAAACACCATATATTTT
TRBJ2-7 | . | TRBV7-2 | . | CASSFRDARNEQYF | TGTGCCAGCAGTTTCCGGGATGCGCGAAACGAGCAGTACTTC
TRBJ2-7 | TRBD2 | TRBV30 | . | CAWSGRGTSGRVGEQYF | TGTGCCTGGAGCGGGAGGGGGACTAGCGGGAGGGTGGGAGAGCAGTACTTC
TRBJ2-4 | . | TRBV2 | . | CASSDPFDIQYF | TGTGCCAGCAGTGACCCCTTCGACATTCAGTACTTC
TRBJ2-2 | . | TRBV29-1 | . | CSVEGRENTGELFF | TGCAGCGTTGAGGGGCGGGAAAACACCGGGGAGCTGTTTTTT
TRBJ1-5 | TRBD1 | TRBV5-4 | . | CASSLAGGQPQHF | TGTGCCAGCAGCTTAGCAGGGGGACAGCCCCAGCATTTT
TRBJ2-7 | TRBD1 | TRBV2 | . | CASRGGQVAYEQYF | TGTGCCAGCAGGGGGGGACAGGTTGCCTACGAGCAGTACTTC
TRBJ1-4 | TRBD1 | TRBV2 | . | CATGGTAREKLFF | TGTGCCACGGGGGGGACAGCGCGAGAAAAACTGTTTTTT
TRBJ2-5 | . | TRBV18 | . | CASSPRLVETQYF | TGTGCCAGCTCACCCCGTCTCGTGGAGACCCAGTACTTC